These 20 T cell receptor beta chains were sequenced from one sample in a study of T cells in Graves' hyperthyroidism and ophthalmopathy. The source material, RNA transcripts, was used to amplify TCR beta CDR3 regions. HTBI primers were the set used in a first-round RT-PCR of the TCR CDR3. TCRdb re-called the multiplex PCR reads with MiXCR, one entry per CDR3 protein. The sample lists around 570,000 distinct CDR3 sequences; approximately 20% were seen once. The specimen sequenced was blood. The receptors derive from a man aged 40-50 years with Graves' ophthalmopathy.

Concerning this clonotype itself: A read error may be the cause here, since a much bigger clone is one base away. The rearrangement joins TRBV2 to TRBJ2-5, with D unclear. The CDR3 has 12 residues. Germline V gene lookup returns CDR1 SNHLY and CDR2 FYNNEI. The CDR3 DNA follows: TGTGCCACCCGGGCCGATAAAGAGACCCAGTGCTTC. Residues: CATRADKETQCF.

The chain uses TRBV2 and TRBJ1-2; D gene uncertain. This CDR3 is 12 amino acids long. V was pared by 7 bases and J by 4 bases, with 10 bases between. Per the germline V gene, CDR1 is SNHLY and CDR2 is FYNNEI. CDR3 protein: CASKENPYGYTF. DNA of the CDR3: TGTGCCAGCAAAGAGAACCCCTATGGCTACACCTTC.

This clonotype occurred many times. The gene calls are TRBV5-1 and TRBJ2-1; D uncertain. The CDR3 consists of 13 residues. CDR1 SGHRS and CDR2 YFSETQ come from the germline V gene. Trimming pared 2 bases from V and 7 bases from J, leaving 10 bases between. The CDR3 loop is CASSLRVGNEQFF. The DNA of the CDR3 is TGCGCCAGCAGCTTAAGGGTTGGGAATGAGCAGTTCTTC.

This clonotype was seen only a few times. The CDR3 DNA reads TGTGCCAGCAGTTCCCGCCTGGTCGGGAGCTCCTACAATGAGCAGTTCTTC. Residues: CASSSRLVGSSYNEQFF. The rearrangement links TRBV28 to TRBJ2-1, with D tentatively TRBD2 (6 bases). This CDR3 is built from 17 residues. Deletions cut 4 bases from V and 0 bases from J, with 16 bases between. Germline loops: CDR1 MDHEN, CDR2 SYDVKM. The full variable domain, in which reference TRBV28 and TRBJ2-1 provide the parts outside the CDR3, is DVKVTQSSRYLVKRTGEKVFLECVQDMDHENMFWYRQDPGLGLRLIYFSYDVKMKEKGDIPEGYSVSREKKERFSLILESASTNQTSMYLCASSSRLVGSSYNEQFFGPGTRLTVL.

The V gene is TRBV19, the J gene TRBJ1-6, with D perhaps matching TRBD1 (6 bases). With 7 bases removed from V and 1 base from J, the gap between germline ends came to 11 bases. Per germline, CDR1 LNHDA and CDR2 SQIVND (reference sequence). The CDR3 totals 15 residues. CDR3 region: CASTSGVSYNSPLHF. CDR3 sequence (DNA): TGTGCCAGTACTTCAGGGGTGTCCTATAATTCACCCCTCCACTTT.

This clonotype was seen many times. This chain joins TRBV28 and TRBJ1-4; D remains ambiguous. Trimming took off 5 bases at V and 0 bases at J, with 13 bases between the two ends. Germline loops: CDR1 MDHEN, CDR2 SYDVKM. The CDR3 totals 16 residues. As DNA, the CDR3 is TGTGCCAGCAGTCGATTGACGGCTGCAACTAATGAAAAACTGTTTTTT. Encoded protein: CASSRLTAATNEKLFF. The full variable domain, completed using reference TRBV28 and TRBJ1-4, is DVKVTQSSRYLVKRTGEKVFLECVQDMDHENMFWYRQDPGLGLRLIYFSYDVKMKEKGDIPEGYSVSREKKERFSLILESASTNQTSMYLCASSRLTAATNEKLFFGSGTQLSVL.

The table lists this clonotype with a count of one. This chain uses TRBV18 with TRBJ1-3, with 7 nucleotides matching TRBD1. Trimming took 3 bases from V and 3 from J; bases not matched to a gene: 5. From germline, CDR1 is KGHSH and CDR2 LQKENI. The CDR3 is made up of 15 amino acids. CDR3 in amino acids: CASSPGQWDGNTIYF. The CDR3 nucleotides are TGTGCCAGCTCACCGGGACAGTGGGATGGAAACACCATATATTTT.

The rearrangement links TRBV14 to TRBJ2-3; no reliable D call. The V gene's germline CDR1 is SGHDN and CDR2 FVKESK. The CDR3 loop spans 14 amino acids. Trimming shortened V by 2 bases and J by 2 bases, and 8 bases separated the two germline ends. CDR3 sequence reads: CASSQSVPTDTQYF. Here the CDR3 DNA reads TGTGCCAGCAGCCAAAGCGTACCCACAGATACGCAGTATTTT.

V usage is TRBV20-1 and J usage is TRBJ2-1, with 11 bases aligning to TRBD2. Trimming took 3 bases from V and 8 from J; bases not matched to a gene: 6. The CDR3 loop spans 14 amino acids. Germline V gives CDR1 DFQATT, CDR2 SNEGSKA (reference sequence). CDR3 region: CSASTSGRGHEQFF. The CDR3 region has the DNA TGCAGTGCTAGTACTAGCGGGAGAGGGCATGAGCAGTTCTTC.

This sequence joins TRBV30 and TRBJ2-5, with TRBD1 matching over 9 bases. From germline, CDR1 is GTSNPN and CDR2 SVGIG (reference sequence). V dropped 5 bases and J dropped 3; count of bases not matched to a gene: 4. The CDR3 runs 13 residues. The CDR3 DNA follows: TGTGCCTGGGAACAGGGGGCAAAAGAGACCCAGTACTTC. This codes for CAWEQGAKETQYF.

The chain uses TRBV30 and TRBJ2-1; 7 bases are shared with TRBD1. Germline CDR1 is GTSNPN and CDR2 is SVGIG (reference sequence). The ends lost 4 bases at V and 2 bases at J; junction bases unmatched: 5. The length of the CDR3 is 14 residues. CDR3 protein: CAWNRGATYNEQFF. CDR3 bases: TGTGCCTGGAACAGGGGCGCAACCTACAATGAGCAGTTCTTC.

The rearrangement links TRBV19 to TRBJ2-7; a weak D match, TRBD2 (6 bases). The CDR3 has 14 amino acids. The germline V gene has CDR1 LNHDA and CDR2 SQIVND (reference sequence). Trimming removed 6 bases at V and 3 bases at J, with 15 bases between. The CDR3 sequence is CASSLSEGSYEQYF. The DNA of the CDR3 is TGTGCCAGTAGCCTGTCGGAGGGAAGCTACGAGCAGTACTTC.

This sequence joins TRBV2 and TRBJ2-6; D gene unclear. The CDR3 loop spans 21 amino acids. Germline V lookup: CDR1 SNHLY, CDR2 FYNNEI. V lost 8 bases to trimming and J lost 0 bases, with 29 bases between them. CDR3 sequence: CASSFLYPVRQKTSGANVLTF. Here the CDR3 DNA reads TGTGCCAGCTCTTTCTTGTATCCGGTCAGGCAAAAAACCTCTGGGGCCAACGTCCTGACTTTC.

The rearrangement links TRBV6-1 to TRBJ2-4; D is perhaps TRBD2 (7 bases). Germline V gene lookup returns CDR1 MNHNS and CDR2 SASEGT. The CDR3 loop spans 13 amino acids. Deletions cut 2 bases from V and 11 bases from J, with 13 bases between. CDR3 bases: TGTGCCAGCAGTGAACGGGGGGCAGGGGTTCAGTACTTC. Its protein product is CASSERGAGVQYF.

This chain joins TRBV29-1 and TRBJ1-2; D might be TRBD1 (5 bases). Looked up from germline, CDR1 is SQVTM and CDR2 is ANQGSEA. CDR3 length: 13 residues. V was pared by 4 bases and J by 4 bases, with 13 bases between. DNA of the CDR3: TGCAGCGTTGGGGAGGGAAGGGGCTATGGCTACACCTTC. Translated, it gives CSVGEGRGYGYTF.

This clonotype came up many times. The J gene is TRBJ2-1, the V gene TRBV7-2; D is possibly TRBD1 (6 bases). V shed 1 base and J shed 3 bases, with 10 bases lying between them. CDR1 and CDR2 from the germline V gene are SGHTA and FQGNSA. The CDR3 is 15 amino acids. The chain's CDR3 is CASSLEGEFYNEQFF. DNA for the CDR3: TGTGCCAGCAGCTTAGAGGGGGAATTCTACAATGAGCAGTTCTTC.

This clonotype occurred a few times. The chain links TRBV4-2 to TRBJ2-3; 7 bases align to TRBD2. V gave up 3 bases and J gave up 3 bases; unmatched junction bases: 9. In germline, CDR1 is LGHNA, CDR2 YNFKEQ. The CDR3 runs to 16 residues. For the CDR3, the DNA is TGTGCCAGCAGCCATCTCCGTGGGGGGGATACAGATACGCAGTATTTT. It specifies CASSHLRGGDTDTQYF.

This clonotype was counted only a few times. The CDR3 sequence is CASSFAGQLQETQYF. The DNA for the CDR3 is TGCGCCAGCAGCTTCGCGGGACAGTTGCAAGAGACCCAGTACTTC. The J gene is TRBJ2-5, the V gene TRBV5-1; possible D gene TRBD1, 7 bases. The CDR3 is 15 residues long. Trimming shortened V by 2 bases and J by 2 bases, and 13 bases separated the two germline ends. CDR1 SGHRS and CDR2 YFSETQ come from the germline V gene. The whole variable domain, remainder taken from reference TRBV5-1 and TRBJ2-5, is KAGVTQTPRYLIKTRGQQVTLSCSPISGHRSVSWYQQTPGQGLQFLFEYFSETQRNKGNFPGRFSGRQFSNSRSEMNVSTLELGDSALYLCASSFAGQLQETQYFGPGTRLLVL.

The sample holds many counts of this clonotype. The genes are TRBV2 and TRBJ2-1; perhaps D is TRBD1 or TRBD2 (5 bases each). This CDR3 contains 15 residues. Trimming took 8 bases from V and 7 from J, leaving 21 bases between them. In germline, CDR1 is SNHLY, CDR2 FYNNEI. As DNA, the CDR3 is TGTGCCAGCGCACACGGCTCGGGACCAGCGAATGAGCAGTTCTTC. Protein: CASAHGSGPANEQFF.

This sequence joins TRBV4-2 and TRBJ2-5, with D perhaps matching TRBD2 (6 bases). The CDR3 contains 17 residues. V lost 2 bases, J lost 2 bases, and 18 bases lay in between. Germline values: CDR1 LGHNA, CDR2 YNFKEQ. The CDR3 nucleotides read TGTGCCAGCAGCCAAATCACCCGCGGGGAGAGTCAAGAGACCCAGTACTTC. Translation gives CASSQITRGESQETQYF.